This T cell receptor beta chain was documented in a study of response to subunit inactivated influenza vaccine. General observations from the study: After each seasonal influenza vaccination, few new T cells are recruited, the authors suggested.

Points on this clonotype: The antigen is undetermined.

TCRdb called the RT-PCR reads again in MiXCR, with one record for every CDR3 protein. The repertoire holds fewer than 400,000 distinct CDR3 sequences, with just over 20% as singletons. V lost 0 bases to trimming and J lost 0 bases, with 7 bases between them. CDR1 SGHRS and CDR2 YFSETQ come from the germline V gene. CDR3 length: 14 residues. The rearrangement uses TRBV5-1 and TRBJ2-7; D not certain. The TCR sequence derives from a man between 50 and 69 years old who received an inactivated influenza vaccine. The material sequenced was PBMCs from blood, taken about 19 months after vaccination. The CDR3 nucleotides read TGCGCCAGCAGCTTGGAACCAGTCTCCTACGAGCAGTACTTC. This translates into CASSLEPVSYEQYF. Based on the CDR3 plus reference TRBV5-1 and TRBJ2-7, the full variable domain is KAGVTQTPRYLIKTRGQQVTLSCSPISGHRSVSWYQQTPGQGLQFLFEYFSETQRNKGNFPGRFSGRQFSNSRSEMNVSTLELGDSALYLCASSLEPVSYEQYFGPGTRLTVT.